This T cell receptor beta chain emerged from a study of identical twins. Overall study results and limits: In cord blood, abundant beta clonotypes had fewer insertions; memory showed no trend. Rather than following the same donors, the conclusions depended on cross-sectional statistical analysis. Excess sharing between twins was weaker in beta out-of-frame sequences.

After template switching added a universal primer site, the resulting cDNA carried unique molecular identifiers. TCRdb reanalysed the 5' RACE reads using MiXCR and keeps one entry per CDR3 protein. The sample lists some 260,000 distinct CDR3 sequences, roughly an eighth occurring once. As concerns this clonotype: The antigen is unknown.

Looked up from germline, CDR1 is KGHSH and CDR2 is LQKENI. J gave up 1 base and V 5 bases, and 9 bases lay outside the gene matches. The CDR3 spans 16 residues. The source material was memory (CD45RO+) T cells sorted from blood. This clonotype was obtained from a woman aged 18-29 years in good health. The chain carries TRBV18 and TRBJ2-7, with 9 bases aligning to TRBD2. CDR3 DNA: TGTGCCAGCTCATCAAGCAGCGGGGGGTCTTCCTACGAGCAGTACTTC. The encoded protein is CASSSSSGGSSYEQYF.